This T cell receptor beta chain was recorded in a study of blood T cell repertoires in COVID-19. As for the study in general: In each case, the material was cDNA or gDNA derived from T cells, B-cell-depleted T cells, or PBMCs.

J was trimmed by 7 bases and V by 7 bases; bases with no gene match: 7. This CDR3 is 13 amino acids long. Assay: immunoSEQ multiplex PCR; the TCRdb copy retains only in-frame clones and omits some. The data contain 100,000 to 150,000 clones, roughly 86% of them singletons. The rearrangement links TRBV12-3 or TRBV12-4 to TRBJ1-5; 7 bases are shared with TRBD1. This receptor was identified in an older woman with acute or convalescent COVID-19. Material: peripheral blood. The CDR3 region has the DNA TGTGCCAGCACTCTTCAGGGGGGCCAGCCCCAGCATTTT. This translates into CASTLQGGQPQHF.